This T cell receptor beta chain was retrieved from a study of identical twins. This clonotype was observed a handful of times. The antigen remains unidentified. MiXCR was run by TCRdb on the 5' RACE reads, yielding one entry per CDR3 protein. The data show approximately 1.8 million distinct CDR3 sequences, more than 30% seen once. Looked up from germline, CDR1 is MGHDK and CDR2 is SYGVNS. V shed 8 bases, J shed 7 bases, and the junction held 15 bases outside the gene matches. The CDR3 loop spans 17 amino acids. General study results and limits: Twin pairs' shared out-of-frame alpha sequences were enriched in low generation probability. Conclusions were drawn cross-sectionally by statistical analysis, without following the same donors. High-abundance cord blood beta clonotypes had fewer insertions; memory repertoires showed none. Invariant MAIT and iNKT cells could partly confound zero-insertion analyses.

The J gene is TRBJ2-2, the V gene TRBV25-1; 11 nucleotides agree with TRBD2. Specimen: cord blood. The clonotype was recovered from a newborn girl in good health. The CDR3 coding sequence is TGTGCCAGCTTCCCCCCCACTAGCGGGAGAGTTGGCGGGGAGCTGTTTTTT. Translation gives CASFPPTSGRVGGELFF. Full variable domain (missing parts from reference TRBV25-1 and TRBJ2-2): EADIYQTPRYLVIGTGKKITLECSQTMGHDKMYWYQQDPGMELHLIHYSYGVNSTEKGDLSSESTVSRIRTEHFPLTLESARPSHTSQYLCASFPPTSGRVGGELFFGEGSRLTVL.